Listed below are T cell receptor beta chains from one sample, sequenced in a study of breast tumors, draining lymph nodes, adjacent tissues. Each CDR3 protein is one row after TCRdb ran MiXCR on the multiplex PCR reads. This table has over 200,000 distinct CDR3 sequences, 32% appearing once. Sequencing was done on a sample of axillary lymph node tissue. The receptor source for this set is a female donor with breast cancer. Some clones in this sample may be carry-over from other donors' samples. Each CDR3 is given with its conserved first and last residue. The order of the fields is D gene, clone size, J gene, V gene, CDR3 protein, CDR3 DNA. The D gene is left open where the match is weak. Clone size, where shown, is once, few, many, or a class for clones that have expanded.

TRBD2,many,TRBJ2-5,TRBV7-3,CASSRAGRETQYF,TGTGCCAGCAGCAGAGCGGGAAGAGAGACCCAGTACTTC
.,few,TRBJ2-1,TRBV6-5,CASSHSGGMSAPNEQFF,TGTGCCAGCAGTCACTCTGGCGGGATGAGTGCTCCGAATGAGCAGTTCTTC
.,many,TRBJ1-6,TRBV7-2,CASSLAVRPNSPLHF,TGTGCCAGCAGCTTAGCAGTCAGACCAAATTCACCCCTCCACTTT
TRBD2,many,TRBJ2-1,TRBV7-9,CASSLKSSGTYNEQFF,TGTGCCAGCAGCTTAAAATCTAGCGGGACTTACAATGAGCAGTTCTTC
TRBD2,many,TRBJ2-1,TRBV20-1,CSARGSGRYYNEQFF,TGCAGTGCTAGAGGGAGCGGGAGGTACTACAATGAGCAGTTCTTC
TRBD1,many,TRBJ1-3,TRBV5-5,CASSLGPGQGRNTIYF,TGTGCCAGCAGCTTGGGGCCGGGACAGGGACGGAACACCATATATTTT
.,.,TRBJ2-1,TRBV6-4,CASSRESGNEQFF,TGTGCCAGCAGTCGGGAATCCGGCAATGAGCAGTTCTTC
TRBD2,.,TRBJ2-6,TRBV27,CASSLSGGPGANVLTF,TGTGCCAGCAGTTTATCGGGAGGGCCAGGGGCCAACGTCCTGACTTTC
.,.,TRBJ2-1,TRBV19,CASSWRGGHNEQFF,TGTGCCAGTAGTTGGAGGGGGGGACACAATGAGCAGTTCTTC
TRBD1,.,TRBJ1-2,TRBV7-8,CASRRGQGGEGYTF,TGTGCCAGCAGAAGGGGACAGGGAGGGGAGGGCTACACCTTC
TRBD2,many,TRBJ2-1,TRBV19,CASSSLAGRGEQFF,TGTGCCAGTAGTAGTCTAGCGGGGCGGGGTGAGCAGTTCTTC
.,many,TRBJ2-1,TRBV9,CASSAYDEQFF,TGTGCCAGCAGTGCTTACGATGAGCAGTTCTTC
.,many,TRBJ1-2,TRBV29-1,CSAEREVGGYTF,TGCAGCGCCGAGCGGGAGGTAGGAGGCTACACCTTC
.,many,TRBJ1-4,TRBV12-3/TRBV12-4,CARDSFNNEKLFF,TGTGCCAGGGACAGCTTTAATAATGAAAAACTGTTTTTT
.,many,TRBJ2-1,TRBV28,CASSRDISSYNEQFF,TGTGCCAGCAGTCGGGACATCAGCTCCTACAATGAGCAGTTCTTC
.,.,TRBJ1-2,TRBV2,CASSEDSLGSNYGYTF,TGTGCCAGCAGTGAGGACAGCCTGGGATCCAACTATGGCTACACCTTC
TRBD2,many,TRBJ2-5,TRBV25-1,CASSVPTSGEETQYF,TGTGCCAGCAGTGTCCCGACTAGCGGGGAAGAGACCCAGTACTTC
TRBD1,.,TRBJ2-3,TRBV18,CASSPNRRQGQQYF,TGTGCCAGCTCACCGAATCGAAGACAGGGACAGCAGTATTTT
.,many,TRBJ1-5,TRBV20-1,CSASTGFTVNQPQHF,TGCAGTGCTAGCACGGGTTTTACAGTGAATCAGCCCCAGCATTTT
.,.,TRBJ2-2,TRBV9,CASSVETDTGELFF,TGTGCCAGCAGCGTAGAGACGGACACCGGGGAGCTGTTTTTT
TRBD1,.,TRBJ2-1,TRBV20-1,CSALGQGANAQFF,TGCAGTGCCTTGGGACAGGGAGCAAATGCGCAGTTCTTC
TRBD1,many,TRBJ2-2,TRBV12-3/TRBV12-4,CASSGTGSNTGELFF,TGTGCCAGCAGTGGGACAGGGTCGAACACCGGGGAGCTGTTTTTT
.,many,TRBJ1-2,TRBV2,CASSNRESSNYGYTF,TGTGCCAGCAGTAACAGGGAAAGTTCTAACTATGGCTACACCTTC
TRBD1,many,TRBJ2-5,TRBV18,CASSPPSRGQETQYF,TGTGCCAGCTCACCACCGAGCAGGGGGCAAGAGACCCAGTACTTC
.,.,TRBJ1-2,TRBV5-4,CASSLISSGGYTF,TGTGCCAGCAGCTTGATCAGCTCGGGGGGCTACACCTTC
TRBD2,.,TRBJ2-1,TRBV6-6,CASSHGTSGSPYNEQFF,TGTGCCAGCAGTCACGGGACTAGCGGGAGCCCCTACAATGAGCAGTTCTTC
TRBD2,.,TRBJ2-5,TRBV10-2,CASRGLAGDQETQYF,TGCGCCAGCAGAGGACTAGCGGGAGACCAAGAGACCCAGTACTTC
.,.,TRBJ2-7,TRBV6-4,CASSDTGAYEQYF,TGTGCCAGCAGTGACACGGGAGCCTACGAGCAGTACTTC
TRBD1,many,TRBJ1-2,TRBV6-6,CASSSLVRTGTFGSGYTF,TGTGCCAGCAGCTCTTTGGTTCGGACAGGGACGTTTGGGTCTGGCTACACCTTC
.,many,TRBJ2-3,TRBV29-1,CSVAPPDTQYF,TGCAGCGTTGCCCCTCCAGATACGCAGTATTTT
TRBD1,.,TRBJ2-1,TRBV6-1,CASSQGALGQGGHSYNEQFF,TGTGCCAGCAGCCAAGGCGCGCTGGGACAGGGAGGACACTCCTACAATGAGCAGTTCTTC
.,once,TRBJ2-2,TRBV5-1,CASYTGAGGTEELFF,TGCGCCAGCTATACCGGGGCAGGGGGGACCGAGGAGCTGTTTTTT
.,many,TRBJ2-4,TRBV12-3/TRBV12-4,CASSLSTGLKNIQYF,TGTGCCAGCAGTTTAAGTACGGGGTTAAAAAACATTCAGTACTTC
.,many,TRBJ2-2,TRBV4-2,CASSQDRGEVDTGELFF,TGTGCCAGCAGCCAAGATCGAGGGGAGGTGGACACCGGGGAGCTGTTTTTT
.,.,TRBJ1-1,TRBV11-2,CASSRALVAYTEAFF,TGTGCCAGCAGCCGAGCGTTGGTTGCTTACACTGAAGCTTTCTTT
.,.,TRBJ1-2,TRBV10-3,CATGVNGYTF,TGTGCCACCGGGGTGAATGGCTACACCTTC
TRBD2,many,TRBJ2-3,TRBV4-1,CASSKRLAGKDTQYF,TGCGCCAGCAGCAAAAGACTAGCGGGAAAGGATACGCAGTATTTT
.,many,TRBJ2-7,TRBV7-3,CASSLRPDSYEQYF,TGTGCCAGCTCCCTACGGCCCGACAGCTACGAGCAGTACTTC
TRBD2,.,TRBJ2-7,TRBV20-1,CSAREGVLAGVREQYF,TGCAGTGCTAGAGAGGGGGTACTAGCGGGAGTAAGGGAGCAGTACTTC
.,.,TRBJ2-1,TRBV14,CASSQGLGAYNEQFF,TGTGCCAGCAGCCAAGGACTAGGAGCCTACAATGAGCAGTTCTTC
.,many,TRBJ2-3,TRBV11-2,CASSFPSGRRTDTQYF,TGTGCCAGCAGCTTTCCATCAGGACGGCGCACAGATACGCAGTATTTT
.,.,TRBJ2-5,TRBV24-1,CATSGGGTGETQYF,TGTGCCACCAGTGGAGGGGGAACAGGGGAGACCCAGTACTTC
TRBD1,.,TRBJ1-1,TRBV4-1,CASSQEFTGGTEAFF,TGCGCCAGCAGCCAAGAATTCACAGGGGGCACTGAAGCTTTCTTT
.,many,TRBJ2-1,TRBV7-9,CASSLPNGSPSYNEQFF,TGTGCCAGCAGCTTACCTAACGGCTCCCCCTCCTACAATGAGCAGTTCTTC
.,many,TRBJ2-5,TRBV5-1,CASSLGPTGLQETQYF,TGCGCCAGCAGCTTGGGGCCAACAGGGTTGCAAGAGACCCAGTACTTC
.,.,TRBJ2-7,TRBV20-1,CSARGAIGGQDEQYF,TGCAGTGCTAGAGGGGCGATTGGCGGGCAGGACGAGCAGTACTTC
.,.,TRBJ2-5,TRBV11-1,CASSLIAEETQYF,TGTGCCAGCAGCTTAATAGCGGAAGAGACCCAGTACTTC
.,many,TRBJ2-7,TRBV6-6,CASSHSRLVEQYF,TGTGCCAGCAGTCACTCCCGACTAGTCGAGCAGTACTTC
TRBD1,many,TRBJ1-5,TRBV6-6,CATFDREYQPQHF,TGTGCCACCTTTGACAGGGAATATCAGCCCCAGCATTTT
.,many,TRBJ1-5,TRBV30,CAWSVPGQPQHF,TGTGCCTGGAGTGTACCAGGCCAGCCCCAGCATTTT